This TCR beta chain originates from a study of OX40 agonist ivuxolimab in advanced cancers. Study-level results: Among the lowest peripheral clonal expansion occurred in 0.1-3.0 mg/kg partial responders. There were, on average, more expanded clones in CD8+ T cells than in CD4+.

This CDR3 comprises 15 residues. J was trimmed by 7 bases and V by 1 base; bases with no gene match: 7. CDR1 and CDR2 (germline): MGHRA, YSYEKL. Autoimmune disease history or systemic immunosuppression led to patient exclusion. Sequenced by immunoSEQ multiplex PCR; TCRdb stores in-frame clones only, minus some. The data contain 65,000 to 90,000 clones, roughly four fifths of them singletons. Regarding this clone: What it binds is not known.

V and J are TRBV4-1 and TRBJ2-7, with 10 nucleotides matching TRBD1. Sequencing used CD4+ or CD8+ T cells sorted from blood, obtained in a trial of the OX40 agonist ivuxolimab. This receptor was taken from an adult with an advanced solid tumor such as melanoma, head and neck, liver or kidney cancer. The CDR3 bases are TGCGCCAGCAGCCAAGGCGGGACAGGGGTGGGAGAGCAGTACTTC. It is translated as CASSQGGTGVGEQYF.